This TCR beta chain was documented in a study of response to subunit inactivated influenza vaccine. Unmatched junction bases numbered 11, after V lost 8 bases and J lost 4 bases. Germline V gene lookup returns CDR1 DFQATT and CDR2 SNEGSKA (reference sequence). CDR3 length: 14 residues. Study-wide points: The study's authors posited that every seasonal influenza vaccination enlists few new T cells.

Using its own MiXCR run on the RT-PCR reads, TCRdb lists one record per CDR3 protein. The sample yields a few hundred thousand distinct CDR3 sequences, approximately 7.3% seen once. In its sample, this clonotype was seen a few times. Its antigen is not identified. This chain joins TRBV20-1 and TRBJ2-5; TRBD1 agrees at 9 bases. This TCR was recovered from a man between 50 and 75 years old who received an inactivated influenza vaccine. Here the sequenced sample was PBMCs from blood, taken about 24 months after vaccination. The CDR3: CSTEDRGDRETQYF. CDR3 coding DNA: TGCAGTACCGAGGACAGGGGTGATAGAGAGACCCAGTACTTC.